The rows below give T cell receptor beta chains drawn from one sample of a study of beta chain features in type 1 diabetes. Clones were read by immunoSEQ multiplex PCR, and TCRdb kept only the in-frame ones, dropping some. This sample carries some 70,000 clones, 49% of them seen once, and the ten largest clones take about 0.7%. The sequenced material came from central memory CD4+ T cells from blood. Receptors originate from a young man with type 1 diabetes. CDR3s include the opening cysteine and the closing phenylalanine or tryptophan. A D gene is named only where the DNA matches it firmly. Clone size appears in some rows only: once, few, many, or a class for an expanded clone.

d_gene: .
j_gene: TRBJ2-3
v_gene: TRBV28
abundance: few
CDR3nt: TGTGCCAGCAGAGACTCTTCGAAACATACGCAGTATTTT
CDR3aa: CASRDSSKHTQYF

d_gene: .
j_gene: TRBJ1-2
v_gene: TRBV18
abundance: .
CDR3nt: TGTGCCAGCTCACCGGGGGCTGCCTATGGCTACACCTTC
CDR3aa: CASSPGAAYGYTF

d_gene: TRBD1
j_gene: TRBJ1-2
v_gene: TRBV6-1
abundance: few
CDR3nt: TGTGCCAGCAGTATCAACACAGGGGGCCGCGGCTACACCTTC
CDR3aa: CASSINTGGRGYTF

d_gene: TRBD2
j_gene: TRBJ2-7
v_gene: TRBV2
abundance: .
CDR3nt: TGTGCCAGCCTCCCTAGCGGCTACGAGCAGTACTTC
CDR3aa: CASLPSGYEQYF

d_gene: .
j_gene: TRBJ1-4
v_gene: TRBV4-2
abundance: few
CDR3nt: TGTGCCAGCAGCCAAAGAGCCCCCCACGGGGGTGGAGAAAAACTGTTTTTT
CDR3aa: CASSQRAPHGGGEKLFF

d_gene: TRBD1
j_gene: TRBJ1-1
v_gene: TRBV5-1
abundance: few
CDR3nt: TGCGCCAGCAGCTCATGGCAGGGGGCGCGAACTGAAGCTTTCTTT
CDR3aa: CASSSWQGARTEAFF

d_gene: TRBD1
j_gene: TRBJ1-2
v_gene: TRBV5-6
abundance: .
CDR3nt: TGTGCCAGCAGCCCAGGGACAGGTTATTATGGCTACACCTTC
CDR3aa: CASSPGTGYYGYTF

d_gene: .
j_gene: TRBJ2-7
v_gene: TRBV7-9
abundance: .
CDR3nt: TGTGCCAGCAGCCCGGGGGTATCCTACGAGCAGTACTTC
CDR3aa: CASSPGVSYEQYF

d_gene: .
j_gene: TRBJ1-5
v_gene: TRBV7-8
abundance: .
CDR3nt: TGTGCCAGCAGCTTAGGGACAGTTCCCAATCAGCCCCAGCATTTT
CDR3aa: CASSLGTVPNQPQHF

d_gene: .
j_gene: TRBJ2-5
v_gene: TRBV11-3
abundance: .
CDR3nt: TGTGCCAGCAGCTTAGTCCTAGCGCGCCAAGAGACCCAGTACTTC
CDR3aa: CASSLVLARQETQYF

d_gene: .
j_gene: TRBJ2-7
v_gene: TRBV5-6
abundance: .
CDR3nt: TGTGCCAGCAGCTGGAGCTCCTACGAGCAGTACTTC
CDR3aa: CASSWSSYEQYF

d_gene: TRBD1
j_gene: TRBJ1-2
v_gene: TRBV2
abundance: .
CDR3nt: TGTGCCAGCAGTGATGACAGGGTGTATGGCTACACCTTC
CDR3aa: CASSDDRVYGYTF

d_gene: TRBD1
j_gene: TRBJ2-7
v_gene: TRBV19
abundance: .
CDR3nt: TGTGCCAGTAGTCCAAGACAGGGGTACTACGAGCAGTACTTC
CDR3aa: CASSPRQGYYEQYF

d_gene: TRBD1
j_gene: TRBJ1-2
v_gene: TRBV30
abundance: .
CDR3nt: TGTGCCTGGAGCGGGGGACAGGGAGGTTCCTACACCTTC
CDR3aa: CAWSGGQGGSYTF

d_gene: TRBD1
j_gene: TRBJ2-3
v_gene: TRBV7-9
abundance: .
CDR3nt: TGTGCCAGCAGCTCCGGATTGACAGGGGGCGTTGAGGATACGCAGTATTTT
CDR3aa: CASSSGLTGGVEDTQYF

d_gene: TRBD1
j_gene: TRBJ2-6
v_gene: TRBV5-5
abundance: .
CDR3nt: TGTGCCAGCAGCTGGACAGGGGCTGGGGCCAACGTCCTGACTTTC
CDR3aa: CASSWTGAGANVLTF

d_gene: .
j_gene: TRBJ2-5
v_gene: TRBV29-1
abundance: few
CDR3nt: TGCAGCGTGCCTACCGGACAGGGAGGGGAGACCCAGTACTTC
CDR3aa: CSVPTGQGGETQYF

d_gene: TRBD2
j_gene: TRBJ2-4
v_gene: TRBV6-5
abundance: .
CDR3nt: TGTGCCAGCGAGGGACTAGGAAAAAACATTCAGTACTTC
CDR3aa: CASEGLGKNIQYF

d_gene: .
j_gene: TRBJ2-5
v_gene: TRBV11-2
abundance: .
CDR3nt: TGTGCCAGCAGCTTCGATGGGGGCGGTGGCCAAGAGACCCAGTACTTC
CDR3aa: CASSFDGGGGQETQYF

d_gene: .
j_gene: TRBJ1-2
v_gene: TRBV5-1
abundance: .
CDR3nt: TGCGCCAGCAGCTTGGCTGCGGGAGGGGACTATGGCTACACCTTC
CDR3aa: CASSLAAGGDYGYTF

d_gene: TRBD1
j_gene: TRBJ2-2
v_gene: TRBV27
abundance: .
CDR3nt: TGTGCCACCCGTGAGTTGGGACAGGCGAACACCGGGGAGCTGTTTTTT
CDR3aa: CATRELGQANTGELFF

d_gene: TRBD2
j_gene: TRBJ2-1
v_gene: TRBV19
abundance: .
CDR3nt: TGTGCCAGTAGTATTGGACTAGCGGGACGCTCCTACAATGAGCAGTTCTTC
CDR3aa: CASSIGLAGRSYNEQFF

d_gene: .
j_gene: TRBJ1-2
v_gene: TRBV7-9
abundance: few
CDR3nt: TGTGCCAGCAGCCCGCCTGGGAGCTCCAGCTACACCTTC
CDR3aa: CASSPPGSSSYTF

d_gene: TRBD2
j_gene: TRBJ2-3
v_gene: TRBV15
abundance: .
CDR3nt: TGTGCCACCAGCAGAGTAGCGGGAGGTGGCACAGATACGCAGTATTTT
CDR3aa: CATSRVAGGGTDTQYF

d_gene: .
j_gene: TRBJ1-4
v_gene: TRBV23-1
abundance: .
CDR3nt: TGCGCCAGCAGTCAACCCCGGCAGGGGCTTAATGAAAAACTGTTTTTT
CDR3aa: CASSQPRQGLNEKLFF

d_gene: .
j_gene: TRBJ2-3
v_gene: TRBV5-1
abundance: .
CDR3nt: TGCGCCAGCAGCTCAAACGGGGGGCCTATGTCAGATACGCAGTATTTT
CDR3aa: CASSSNGGPMSDTQYF

d_gene: TRBD2
j_gene: TRBJ2-1
v_gene: TRBV9
abundance: once
CDR3nt: TGTGCCAGCAGCGCGATGGGCGGGAGGACGGATGAGCAGTTCTTC
CDR3aa: CASSAMGGRTDEQFF

d_gene: .
j_gene: TRBJ1-1
v_gene: TRBV18
abundance: few
CDR3nt: TGTGCCAGCTCCAAATCCGGGGACACTGAAGCTTTCTTT
CDR3aa: CASSKSGDTEAFF

d_gene: TRBD1
j_gene: TRBJ1-1
v_gene: TRBV7-2
abundance: .
CDR3nt: TGTGCCAGCAGCTCCAGGACAGGGGGCTTCACTGAAGCTTTCTTT
CDR3aa: CASSSRTGGFTEAFF

d_gene: TRBD1
j_gene: TRBJ1-5
v_gene: TRBV29-1
abundance: .
CDR3nt: TGCAGCGTGGCGGGACAGGGGAACAATCAGCCCCAGCATTTT
CDR3aa: CSVAGQGNNQPQHF

d_gene: TRBD1
j_gene: TRBJ2-7
v_gene: TRBV4-2
abundance: few
CDR3nt: TGTGCCAGCAGCCCCCGACAGGGGGGGATCGAGCAGTACTTC
CDR3aa: CASSPRQGGIEQYF

d_gene: TRBD1
j_gene: TRBJ2-5
v_gene: TRBV15
abundance: .
CDR3nt: TGTGCCACCTCGGGGGGACAGGGAGCCGCCGAGACCCAGTACTTC
CDR3aa: CATSGGQGAAETQYF

d_gene: TRBD1
j_gene: TRBJ1-2
v_gene: TRBV6-1
abundance: .
CDR3nt: TGTGCCAGCAGTGTCCCCCCGCGTGGACAGGCCCTGTATGGCTACACCTTC
CDR3aa: CASSVPPRGQALYGYTF

d_gene: .
j_gene: TRBJ2-1
v_gene: TRBV7-2
abundance: .
CDR3nt: TGTGCCAGCAGCTTGACGGGGGGCGGCTACAATGAGCAGTTCTTC
CDR3aa: CASSLTGGGYNEQFF

d_gene: TRBD2
j_gene: TRBJ2-1
v_gene: TRBV4-2
abundance: .
CDR3nt: TGTGCCAGCAGCCAGAAGCGGGAGGGTTCCAATGAGCAGTTCTTC
CDR3aa: CASSQKREGSNEQFF

d_gene: .
j_gene: TRBJ2-2
v_gene: TRBV7-9
abundance: .
CDR3nt: TGTGCCAGCAGCTCACCTACCCGGCGTCGGACTGGGAACACCGGGGAGCTGTTTTTT
CDR3aa: CASSSPTRRRTGNTGELFF

d_gene: .
j_gene: TRBJ2-3
v_gene: TRBV19
abundance: .
CDR3nt: TGTGCCAGTAGTATCGGGACACATAGCACAGATACGCAGTATTTT
CDR3aa: CASSIGTHSTDTQYF

d_gene: TRBD1
j_gene: TRBJ1-1
v_gene: TRBV5-1
abundance: .
CDR3nt: TGCGCCAGCAGCGAACAGGGGGGGAACACTGAAGCTTTCTTT
CDR3aa: CASSEQGGNTEAFF

d_gene: .
j_gene: TRBJ2-6
v_gene: TRBV7-9
abundance: .
CDR3nt: TGTGCCAGCAGCTTAGGGGCCGGAGGGGCCAACGTCCTGACTTTC
CDR3aa: CASSLGAGGANVLTF